The T cell receptor beta chain described here comes from a study of T cell responses to AZD1222 COVID-19 vaccine. Turning to the study itself: Analyses pooled second doses at about 4 or about 12 weeks.

The method was immunoSEQ multiplex PCR; TCRdb's version includes in-frame clones alone and lacks a portion of them. This table holds approximately 100,000 clones, more than 85% found once. With V trimmed by 3 bases and J by 1 base, 2 bases remained unmatched. The CDR3 length is 14 residues. In germline, CDR1 is SGHRS, CDR2 YFSETQ. Only a few counts were recorded for this clone. Its antigen is still unknown. Study-level findings and limits: There were vaccine-associated CD4 TCRs across spike, dominant at 160-218 and 743-854. There were mostly white British donors and more females than males, and clonal diversity was possibly underestimated.

The sample here was peripheral blood, taken on day 0 of AZD1222 vaccination. The V call is TRBV5-1, the J call TRBJ2-3; 7 bases agree with TRBD1. The clonotype comes from an adult in good health. This chain's CDR3 is CASSSGTGTDTQYF. In DNA form, the CDR3 reads TGCGCCAGCAGCTCTGGGACAGGCACAGATACGCAGTATTTT.